The clone carrying this T cell receptor beta chain was detected once. As yet, its antigen is unknown. CDR1 is SGHRS and CDR2 is YFSETQ in the germline V gene. The CDR3 length is 15 residues. V was cut by 1 base and J by 5 bases, with 12 bases left in between. The table came from immunoSEQ multiplex PCR; TCRdb's copy has only in-frame clones and leaves some out. The sample has more than 11,000 clones, around 98% seen once. These data originate in a study of T cell clonotyping in hematopoietic cell transplantation. General study results and limits: Pathologically expanded recipient clonotypes increased progressively from day 30 to day 180 as diversity fell. CD4 and CD8 repertoire contributions could not be separated without sorting.

Recipients were bled about 28 days pretransplant and at posttransplant days 30, 100, 180. The chain combines TRBV5-1 with TRBJ1-4; the D is unclear. Specimen: peripheral blood mononuclear cells, collected 30 days after allogeneic stem cell transplant. The TCR sequence derives from a female patient aged 50-59 years who had an allogeneic stem cell transplant from an unrelated donor, so T cells may come from the graft donor. Some clones in this sample may be carry-over from other donors' samples. This CDR3 is CASSLYFDGNEKLFF. The DNA of the CDR3 is TGCGCCAGCAGCTTGTACTTTGACGGGAATGAAAAACTGTTTTTT.